The entry below describes one T cell receptor beta chain. These data come from a study of siplizumab effects on memory and regulatory T cells. Trimming at V came to 0 bases and at J to 3 bases, leaving 4 bases not matched to a gene. The CDR3 totals 16 residues. Germline V CDR1 and CDR2: SGHNT, YYREEE (reference sequence). Assay used: immunoSEQ multiplex PCR; TCRdb lists only in-frame clones, some missing. The sample lists about 120,000 clones; roughly 94% were seen once. The sequencing sample was made of non-Treg CD4+ T cells sorted from blood. The receptor comes from a human donor in good health. The chain is built from TRBV5-4 and TRBJ2-3, with 10 nucleotides matching TRBD2. CDR3 protein: CASSLALAGVTDTQYF. The CDR3 DNA is TGTGCCAGCAGCTTGGCCCTAGCGGGAGTAACAGATACGCAGTATTTT.